This passage covers 9 T cell receptor beta chains from one sample sequenced in a study of T cell responses to AZD1222 COVID-19 vaccine. This table comes from immunoSEQ multiplex PCR, and its TCRdb copy is limited to in-frame clones, with some not included. The sample consists of 150,000 or so clones, over 80% of them appearing once. The sample was peripheral blood, taken on day 0 of MenACWY control vaccination. These receptors all come from an adult in good health.

V usage is TRBV6-5 and J usage is TRBJ1-5; D gene ambiguous. The CDR3 is made up of 15 amino acids. Trimming took 4 bases from V and 2 from J, leaving 12 bases between them. CDR1 and CDR2 (germline): MNHEY, SVGAGI. CDR3 amino acids: CASSLERAGNQPQHF. The CDR3 DNA follows: TGTGCCAGCAGTTTGGAGCGGGCGGGCAATCAGCCCCAGCATTTT.

The V call is TRBV6-5, the J call TRBJ1-1; the match to TRBD1 covers 7 bases. Germline V gene data show CDR1 as MNHEY and CDR2 as SVGAGI. This CDR3 region has 13 residues. V was clipped by 8 bases and J by 5 bases; unmatched bases: 8. CDR3 coding DNA: TGTGCCAGCTTCGCACAGGGGAGGACTGAAGCTTTCTTT. It codes for CASFAQGRTEAFF.

V usage is TRBV6-5 and J usage is TRBJ1-1, with D unresolved. This CDR3 has 13 amino acids. The V end lost 8 bases, the J end lost 2 bases, and 12 bases lay between the germline ends. Germline CDR1 is MNHEY and CDR2 is SVGAGI. The CDR3 nucleotides read TGTGCCAGCCTACAGACTACTAACACTGAAGCTTTCTTT. Translation gives CASLQTTNTEAFF.

Here the CDR3 DNA reads TGTGCCAGCAGTTCACAGGGTTTTTGGAATTCACCCCTCCACTTT. This encodes CASSSQGFWNSPLHF. The chain joins TRBV7-9 to TRBJ1-6; a weak D match, TRBD1 (6 bases). V was shortened by 6 bases and J by 7 bases, with 16 bases between the two germline ends. The V gene's germline CDR1 is SEHNR and CDR2 FQNEAQ (reference sequence). This CDR3 has 15 amino acids.

The chain carries TRBV7-9 and TRBJ1-3; 7 nucleotides agree with TRBD1. CDR3 length: 14 amino acids. Germline assignment: CDR1 SEHNR and CDR2 FQNEAQ (reference sequence). V gave up 10 bases and J gave up 2 bases; unmatched junction bases: 8. The DNA for the CDR3 is TGTGCCATCCAACCTACAGGGGCTGGAAACACCATATATTTT. It encodes CAIQPTGAGNTIYF. The whole variable domain, filled in from reference TRBV7-9 and TRBJ1-3, reads DTGVSQNPRHKITKRGQNVTFRCDPISEHNRLYWYRQTLGQGPEFLTYFQNEAQLEKSRLLSDRFSAERPKGSFSTLEIQRTEQGDSAMYLCAIQPTGAGNTIYFGEGSWLTVV.

V is TRBV12-5 and J is TRBJ1-5; D is unresolved. This CDR3 contains 15 residues. Trimming cost V 2 bases and J 5 bases, with 13 bases left between them. CDR1 and CDR2 from the germline V gene are LGHNT and FRNRAP. The CDR3 sequence is CASGLSSRLDQPQHF. The DNA of the CDR3 is TGTGCTAGTGGTTTGAGTTCGCGGCTCGATCAGCCCCAGCATTTT.

The J gene is TRBJ2-2, the V gene TRBV28; tentatively, D is TRBD2 (5 bases). There are 15 residues in the CDR3. Germline V gene lookup returns CDR1 MDHEN and CDR2 SYDVKM. Trimming removed 6 bases from V and 4 bases from J, with 15 bases in between. The CDR3 sequence: CASSRRTSFTGELFF. CDR3 DNA sequence: TGTGCCAGCAGCCGAAGAACTAGTTTCACCGGGGAGCTGTTTTTT.

The chain combines TRBV5-1 with TRBJ1-2, with D hard to call. The CDR3 covers 16 residues. Per the germline V gene, CDR1 is SGHRS and CDR2 is YFSETQ. The V end lost 3 bases, the J end lost 0 bases, and 15 bases lay between the germline ends. The CDR3: CASSSDGDPANYGYTF. The CDR3 DNA reads as TGCGCCAGCAGCTCCGACGGAGACCCAGCTAACTATGGCTACACCTTC. Complete variable domain (other parts from reference TRBV5-1 and TRBJ1-2): KAGVTQTPRYLIKTRGQQVTLSCSPISGHRSVSWYQQTPGQGLQFLFEYFSETQRNKGNFPGRFSGRQFSNSRSEMNVSTLELGDSALYLCASSSDGDPANYGYTFGSGTRLTVV.

The chain links TRBV6-5 to TRBJ2-3; TRBD2 aligns across 12 bases. Germline CDR1 is MNHEY and CDR2 is SVGAGI. CDR3 length: 15 amino acids. With V trimmed by 2 bases and J by 5 bases, 2 bases remained unmatched. The CDR3 DNA reads as TGTGCCAGCAGTTACCAACTAGCGGGAGGAGATACGCAGTATTTT. It yields the protein CASSYQLAGGDTQYF.